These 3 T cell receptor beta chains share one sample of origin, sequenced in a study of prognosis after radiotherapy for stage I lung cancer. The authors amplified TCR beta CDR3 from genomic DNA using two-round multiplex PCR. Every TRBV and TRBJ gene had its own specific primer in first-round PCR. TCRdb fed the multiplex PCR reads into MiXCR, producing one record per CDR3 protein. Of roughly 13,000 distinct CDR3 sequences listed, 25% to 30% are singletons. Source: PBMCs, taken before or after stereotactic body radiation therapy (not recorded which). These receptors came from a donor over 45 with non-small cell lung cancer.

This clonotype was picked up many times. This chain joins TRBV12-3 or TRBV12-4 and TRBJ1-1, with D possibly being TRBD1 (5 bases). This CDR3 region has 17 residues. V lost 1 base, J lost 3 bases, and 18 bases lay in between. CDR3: CASSLDLGRVEDTEAFF. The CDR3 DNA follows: TGTGCCAGCAGTTTAGATCTGGGCAGGGTGGAGGACACTGAAGCTTTCTTT.

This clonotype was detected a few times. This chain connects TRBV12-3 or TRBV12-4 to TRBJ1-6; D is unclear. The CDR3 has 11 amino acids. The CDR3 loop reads CGRSVNSPLHF. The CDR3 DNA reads TGTGGCAGGTCGGTTAATTCACCCCTCCACTTT.

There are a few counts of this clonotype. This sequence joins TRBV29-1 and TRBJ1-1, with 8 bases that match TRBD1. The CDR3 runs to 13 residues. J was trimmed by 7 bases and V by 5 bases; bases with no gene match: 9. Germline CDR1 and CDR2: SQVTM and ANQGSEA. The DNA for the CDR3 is TGCAGCGTTCTTTGGCAGGGGGCAATTGAAGCTTTCTTT. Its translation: CSVLWQGAIEAFF.